These T cell receptor beta chains were read from a single sample in a study of cytomegalovirus exposure and HLA in healthy donors. Clones were read by immunoSEQ multiplex PCR, and TCRdb kept only the in-frame ones, dropping some. The data hold about 130,000 clones, with about 95% observed a single time. Sequences were obtained from PBMCs. These receptor sequences come from a man between 18 and 29 years old in good health and CMV-seropositive. CDR3s include the opening cysteine and the closing phenylalanine or tryptophan. Each record gives: J gene, V gene, clone size, D gene, CDR3 DNA, CDR3 protein. D genes are given only for firm matches. Not all rows give a size; the values are once, few, many and, for expanded clones, a class.

>TRBJ2-3|TRBV13|.|TRBD2
TGTGCCAGCAGCCCAACTACCACACTAGCGGGAGGGCCACGGGAGGATACGCAGTATTTT
CASSPTTTLAGGPREDTQYF
>TRBJ1-4|TRBV6-5|.|.
TGTGCCAGCAGCTCACGTAGTGAAAAACTGTTTTTT
CASSSRSEKLFF
>TRBJ1-1|TRBV27|.|TRBD1
TGTGCCAGCAGCGTTGGAGGGGGCGGGACTGAAGCTTTCTTT
CASSVGGGGTEAFF
>TRBJ2-7|TRBV4-1|.|TRBD1
TGCGCCAGCAGCCTCGACAGGGGGAGCTACGAGCAGTACTTC
CASSLDRGSYEQYF
>TRBJ1-4|TRBV2|.|.
TGTGCCAGCAGTAAGGACAGCCGTAATGAAAAACTGTTTTTT
CASSKDSRNEKLFF
>TRBJ2-5|TRBV7-2|.|.
TGTGCCAGCGTAAGGGGAGGAGAGACCCAGTACTTC
CASVRGGETQYF
>TRBJ2-7|TRBV6-1|.|.
TGTGCCAGCAAAGGGCAGGGGAATGCCTACGAGCAGTACTTC
CASKGQGNAYEQYF
>TRBJ2-3|TRBV4-1|.|.
TGCGCCAGCAGCCAAGTAGTCGGTGGACACACAGATACGCAGTATTTT
CASSQVVGGHTDTQYF
>TRBJ2-4|TRBV28|.|TRBD2
TGTGCCAGCAGTCCCAGCGGGAGAGTTGAGAACATTCAGTACTTC
CASSPSGRVENIQYF
>TRBJ2-2|TRBV2|.|.
TGTGCCAGCAGTGAGGGTAGAGGACAGAACACCGGGGAGCTGTTTTTT
CASSEGRGQNTGELFF
>TRBJ1-2|TRBV23-1|.|.
TGCGCCAGCCCCTTGGGTCCAGCCCTTTTTAGCGGCTACACCTTC
CASPLGPALFSGYTF
>TRBJ1-1|TRBV30|many|.
TGTGCCTGGTCATTGAACACTGAAGCTTTCTTT
CAWSLNTEAFF
>TRBJ2-3|TRBV5-4|.|.
TGTGCCAGCAGCTTCTGGGCCACAGATACGCAGTATTTT
CASSFWATDTQYF
>TRBJ2-7|TRBV2|.|.
TGTGCCAGCAGCCCTGGACTGTACGAGCAGTACTTC
CASSPGLYEQYF
>TRBJ2-1|TRBV6-5|.|TRBD2
TGTGCCAGCAGCAACGGGTTAGCGGGAGATAATGAGCAGTTCTTC
CASSNGLAGDNEQFF
>TRBJ2-7|TRBV28|.|TRBD1
TGTGCCAGCAGTTCAGAGATTTCCGGGACAGGGCGCTACGAGCAGTACTTC
CASSSEISGTGRYEQYF
>TRBJ2-3|TRBV9|once|.
TGTGCCAGCAGCACATTTCGGGGAGATACGCAGTATTTT
CASSTFRGDTQYF
>TRBJ1-1|TRBV4-1|.|.
TGCGCCAGCAGTCCGCGAGGATCCAGGGACACTGAAGCTTTCTTT
CASSPRGSRDTEAFF